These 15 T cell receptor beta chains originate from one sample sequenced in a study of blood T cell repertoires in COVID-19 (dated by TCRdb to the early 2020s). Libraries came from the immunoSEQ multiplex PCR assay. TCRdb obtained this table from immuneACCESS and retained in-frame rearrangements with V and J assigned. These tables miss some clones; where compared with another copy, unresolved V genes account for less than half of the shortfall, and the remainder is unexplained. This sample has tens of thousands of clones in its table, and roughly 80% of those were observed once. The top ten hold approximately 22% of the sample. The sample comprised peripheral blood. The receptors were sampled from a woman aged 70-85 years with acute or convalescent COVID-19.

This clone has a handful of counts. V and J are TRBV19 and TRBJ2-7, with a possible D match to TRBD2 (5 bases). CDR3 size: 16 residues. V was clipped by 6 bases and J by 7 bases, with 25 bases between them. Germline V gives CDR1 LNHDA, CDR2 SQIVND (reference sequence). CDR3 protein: CASRSLAAGVTGEQYF. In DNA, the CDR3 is TGTGCCAGTAGATCATTAGCAGCCGGGGTGACTGGGGAGCAGTACTTC.

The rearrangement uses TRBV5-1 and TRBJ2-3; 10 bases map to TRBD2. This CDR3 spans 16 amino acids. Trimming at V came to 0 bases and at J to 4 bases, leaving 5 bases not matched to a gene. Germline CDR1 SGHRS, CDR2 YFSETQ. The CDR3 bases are TGCGCCAGCAGCTTGGCGCTAGCGGGAGACCCAGATACGCAGTATTTT. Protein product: CASSLALAGDPDTQYF.

The DNA for the CDR3 is TGTGCCACCAGTGATTCTCAAGCGGGAGGATACGAGCAGTACTTC. It codes for CATSDSQAGGYEQYF. V and J are TRBV24-1 and TRBJ2-7; 9 positions agree with TRBD2. The V gene's germline CDR1 is KGHDR and CDR2 SFDVKD. The CDR3 sequence is 15 residues long. V lost 2 bases to trimming and J lost 4 bases; unmatched junction nucleotides: 5.

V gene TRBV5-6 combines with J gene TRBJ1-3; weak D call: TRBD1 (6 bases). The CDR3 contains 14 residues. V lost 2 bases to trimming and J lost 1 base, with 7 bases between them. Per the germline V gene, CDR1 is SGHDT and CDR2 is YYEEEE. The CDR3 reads CASSLTGSGNTIYF. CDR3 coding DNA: TGTGCCAGCAGCTTAACAGGGTCTGGAAACACCATATATTTT.

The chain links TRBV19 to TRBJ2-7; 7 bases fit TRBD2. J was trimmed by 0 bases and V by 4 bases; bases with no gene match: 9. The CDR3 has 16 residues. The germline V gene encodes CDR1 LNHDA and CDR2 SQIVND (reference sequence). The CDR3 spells CASSKRASGISYEQYF. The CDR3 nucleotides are TGTGCCAGTAGTAAAAGGGCCAGCGGGATCTCCTACGAGCAGTACTTC.

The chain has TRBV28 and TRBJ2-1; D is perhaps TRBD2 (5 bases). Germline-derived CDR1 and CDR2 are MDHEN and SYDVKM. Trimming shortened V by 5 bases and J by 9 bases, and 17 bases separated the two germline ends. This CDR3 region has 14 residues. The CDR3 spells CASSTGLVGSEQFF. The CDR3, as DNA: TGTGCCAGCAGTACCGGCCTCGTGGGGAGTGAGCAGTTCTTC.

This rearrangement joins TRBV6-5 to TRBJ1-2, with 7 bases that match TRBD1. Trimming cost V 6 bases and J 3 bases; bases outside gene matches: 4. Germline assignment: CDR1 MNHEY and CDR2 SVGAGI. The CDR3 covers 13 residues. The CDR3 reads CASSPGQYYGYTF. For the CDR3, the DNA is TGTGCCAGCAGCCCGGGACAGTACTATGGCTACACCTTC.

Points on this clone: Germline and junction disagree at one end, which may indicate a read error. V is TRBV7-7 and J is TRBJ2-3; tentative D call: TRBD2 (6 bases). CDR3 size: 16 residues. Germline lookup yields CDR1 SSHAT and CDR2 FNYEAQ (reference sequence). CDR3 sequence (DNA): TGTGCTAGCAGGTCTCGGGACTCTCCCGGGGCAGATACGCAGTATTTT. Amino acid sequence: CASRSRDSPGADTQYF.

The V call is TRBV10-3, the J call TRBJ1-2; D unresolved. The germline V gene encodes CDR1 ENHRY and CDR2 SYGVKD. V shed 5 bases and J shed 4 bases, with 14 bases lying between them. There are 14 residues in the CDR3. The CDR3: CAISPASQRYGYTF. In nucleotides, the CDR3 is TGTGCCATCAGTCCCGCTAGCCAACGCTATGGCTACACCTTC.

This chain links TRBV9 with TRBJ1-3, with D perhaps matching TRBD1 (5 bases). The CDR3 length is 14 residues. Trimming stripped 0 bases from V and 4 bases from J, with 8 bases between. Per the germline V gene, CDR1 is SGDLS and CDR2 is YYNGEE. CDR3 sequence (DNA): TGTGCCAGCAGCGTAGTTACAGGAGGAAACACCATATATTTT. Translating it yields CASSVVTGGNTIYF.

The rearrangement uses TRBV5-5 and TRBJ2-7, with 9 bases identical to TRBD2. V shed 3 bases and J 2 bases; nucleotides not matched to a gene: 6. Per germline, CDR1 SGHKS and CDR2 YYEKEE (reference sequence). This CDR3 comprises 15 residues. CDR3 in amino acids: CASSYLTSGPYEQYF. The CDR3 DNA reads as TGTGCCAGCAGCTACTTGACTAGCGGCCCCTACGAGCAGTACTTC.

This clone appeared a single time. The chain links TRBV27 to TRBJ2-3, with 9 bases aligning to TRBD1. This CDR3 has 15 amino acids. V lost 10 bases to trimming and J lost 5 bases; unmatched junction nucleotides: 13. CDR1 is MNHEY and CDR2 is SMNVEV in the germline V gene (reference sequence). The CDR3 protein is CATNGWTGAGDTQYF. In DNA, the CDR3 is TGTGCCACCAACGGATGGACAGGGGCTGGAGATACGCAGTATTTT.

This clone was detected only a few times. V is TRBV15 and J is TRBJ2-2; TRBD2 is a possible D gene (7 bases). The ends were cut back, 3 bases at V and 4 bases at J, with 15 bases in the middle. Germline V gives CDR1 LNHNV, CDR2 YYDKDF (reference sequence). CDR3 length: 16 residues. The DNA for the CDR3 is TGTGCCACCAGCAGGCCGGGGGGCGGTGTCACCGGGGAGCTGTTTTTT. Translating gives CATSRPGGGVTGELFF.

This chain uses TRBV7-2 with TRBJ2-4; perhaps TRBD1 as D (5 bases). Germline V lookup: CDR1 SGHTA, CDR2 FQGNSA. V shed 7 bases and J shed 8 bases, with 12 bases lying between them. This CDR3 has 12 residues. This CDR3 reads CASTWQGYIQYF. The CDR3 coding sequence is TGTGCCAGCACGTGGCAGGGTTACATTCAGTACTTC.

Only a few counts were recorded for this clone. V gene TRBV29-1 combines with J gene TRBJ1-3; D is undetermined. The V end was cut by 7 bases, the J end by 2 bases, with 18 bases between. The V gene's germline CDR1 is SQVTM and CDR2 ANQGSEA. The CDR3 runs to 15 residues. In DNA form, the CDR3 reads TGCAGCGCCTCCTGGGTCGCGGGGACTGGAAACACCATATATTTT. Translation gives CSASWVAGTGNTIYF.